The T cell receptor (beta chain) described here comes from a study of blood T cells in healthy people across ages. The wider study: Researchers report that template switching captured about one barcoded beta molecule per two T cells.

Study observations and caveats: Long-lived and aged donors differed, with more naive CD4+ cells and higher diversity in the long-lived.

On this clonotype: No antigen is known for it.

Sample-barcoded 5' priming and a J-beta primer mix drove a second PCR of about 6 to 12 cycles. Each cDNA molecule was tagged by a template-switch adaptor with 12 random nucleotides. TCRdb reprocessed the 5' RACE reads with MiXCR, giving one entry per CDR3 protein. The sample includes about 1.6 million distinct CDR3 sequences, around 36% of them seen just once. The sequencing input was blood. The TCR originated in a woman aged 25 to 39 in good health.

Here the CDR3 DNA reads TGTGCCAGCACGACGGCCGGGACAGGGGACACAGATACGCAGTATTTT. Translating it yields CASTTAGTGDTDTQYF. This chain uses TRBV21-1 with TRBJ2-3; the tabulated D call, TRBD1, remains unverified against the DNA. TRBV21-1 is flagged as a pseudogene. CDR3 length equals 16 residues.